The source of this TCR beta chain is a study of CXCR3-negative and CXCR3-positive naive CD8 T cells. Points from the study as a whole: Researchers reported similar TRBV-TRBJ usage in naive CXCR3-negative and CXCR3-positive cells, though memory differed.

Germline CDR1 MDHEN, CDR2 SYDVKM. This CDR3 is 14 amino acids long. cDNA libraries for TRB were generated by 5' RACE incorporating UMI labels. Following a re-call of the 5' RACE reads, TCRdb has one entry per CDR3 protein and lacks DNA. In total, the table holds about 120,000 distinct CDR3 sequences. Comment on this clonotype: Its antigen is undetermined.

The sequenced sample consisted of naive CXCR3- CD8+ T cells from blood. Subset of the sample: CD45RO-CCR7+CD27+CD95- naive CD8+ T cells lacking CXCR3 (TNR3-). The chain carries TRBV28 and TRBJ1-2; there is no DNA to check the TCRdb D call of TRBD1. The receptor was derived from a human donor in good health. Some clones in this sample may be carry-over from other donors' samples. CDR3 sequence: CASIPTGGRRGYTF.